Following are 22 T cell receptor beta chains from one sample sequenced in a study of T cell responses to AZD1222 COVID-19 vaccine. TCRdb keeps only in-frame clones here, not all; method: immunoSEQ multiplex PCR. The table includes some 130,000 clones, 90% to 95% detected once. This specimen consisted of peripheral blood, obtained on day 0 of AZD1222 vaccination. These receptors were collected from an adult in good health.

The genes are TRBV7-2 and TRBJ1-5; D not certain. This CDR3 spans 15 amino acids. CDR1 and CDR2 from the germline V gene are SGHTA and FQGNSA. Trimming stripped 5 bases from V and 2 bases from J, with 13 bases between. The CDR3 spells CASSDRHMGNQPQHF. The DNA of the CDR3 is TGTGCCAGCAGCGACCGCCACATGGGCAATCAGCCCCAGCATTTT. Complete variable domain (other parts from reference TRBV7-2 and TRBJ1-5): GAGVSQSPSNKVTEKGKDVELRCDPISGHTALYWYRQSLGQGLEFLIYFQGNSAPDKSGLPSDRFSAERTGGSVSTLTIQRTQQEDSAVYLCASSDRHMGNQPQHFGDGTRLSIL.

The CDR3 region is CASSPRQSSYNSPLHF. CDR3 coding DNA: TGTGCCAGCAGCCCCAGACAGTCCTCCTATAATTCACCCCTCCACTTT. The chain recombines TRBV3-1 (or the pseudogene TRBV3-2) with TRBJ1-6, with D possibly being TRBD1 (5 bases). CDR3 size: 16 residues. V lost 4 bases to trimming and J lost 0 bases, with 10 bases between them. CDR1 is LGHDT, CDR2 YNNKEL, per germline (reference sequence).

The genes are TRBV10-1 and TRBJ2-2; D remains ambiguous. The CDR3 runs to 13 residues. Trimming removed 3 bases from V and 3 bases from J, with 5 bases in between. The germline gives CDR1 WNHNN, CDR2 SYGVQD (reference sequence). DNA of the CDR3: TGCGCCAGCAGTGACCCTTACACCGGGGAGCTGTTTTTT. Translation: CASSDPYTGELFF.

The chain links TRBV10-3 to TRBJ2-7, with D uncertain. Per the germline V gene, CDR1 is ENHRY and CDR2 is SYGVKD. Trimming stripped 6 bases from V and 2 bases from J, with 8 bases between. This CDR3 is built from 12 residues. DNA of the CDR3: TGTGCCATCAGCTCCGAGGCCTACGAGCAGTACTTC. Translated, it gives CAISSEAYEQYF.

The chain employs TRBV28 and TRBJ2-1; no reliable D call. The CDR3 extends over 17 amino acids. Trimming stripped 4 bases from V and 1 base from J, with 17 bases between. Germline assignment: CDR1 MDHEN and CDR2 SYDVKM. The CDR3, as DNA: TGTGCCAGCAGTTCACCCCCACCCGGGCCGTCCTACAATGAGCAGTTCTTC. It is translated as CASSSPPPGPSYNEQFF.

V usage is TRBV20-1 and J usage is TRBJ1-2; D might be TRBD1 (5 bases). Germline CDR1 and CDR2: DFQATT and SNEGSKA (reference sequence). The CDR3 consists of 12 residues. V gave up 3 bases and J gave up 4 bases, with 9 bases separating them. CDR3 sequence: CSASGQGYGYTF. The CDR3, as DNA: TGCAGTGCTAGTGGGCAGGGCTATGGCTACACCTTC.

J is TRBJ1-1 and V is TRBV27; D possibly corresponds to TRBD1 (5 bases). V was cut by 10 bases and J by 4 bases, with 10 bases left in between. This CDR3 has 11 amino acids. The V gene's germline CDR1 is MNHEY and CDR2 SMNVEV (reference sequence). CDR3 DNA sequence: TGTGCCACTTACGGGGGCACTGAAGCTTTCTTT. Translated: CATYGGTEAFF.

The CDR3 region has the DNA TGTGCCTGGAGCGATGCAGGGGTGGGGTATGAAAAACTGTTTTTT. Amino acids: CAWSDAGVGYEKLFF. The V and J genes are TRBV30 and TRBJ1-4; tentative D call: TRBD1 (6 bases). The CDR3 has 15 residues. The V end lost 3 bases, the J end lost 6 bases, and 17 bases lay between the germline ends. The germline CDR1 and CDR2 sequences are GTSNPN and SVGIG (reference sequence).

This CDR3 reads CASSARGLAEAFF. In nucleotides, the CDR3 is TGCGCCAGCAGTGCCAGGGGGCTCGCTGAAGCTTTCTTT. The V and J genes are TRBV10-1 and TRBJ1-1; 8 bases line up with TRBD1. Germline CDR1 is WNHNN and CDR2 is SYGVQD (reference sequence). This CDR3 is built from 13 residues. V dropped 4 bases and J dropped 6; count of bases not matched to a gene: 4.

J is TRBJ1-5 and V is TRBV28, with a possible D match to TRBD1 (5 bases). Trimming shortened V by 10 bases and J by 6 bases, and 10 bases separated the two germline ends. This CDR3 has 11 residues. Germline-derived CDR1 and CDR2 are MDHEN and SYDVKM. DNA of the CDR3: TGTGCCACCCTCGGGGCTCAGCCCCAGCATTTT. Its protein product is CATLGAQPQHF.

V usage is TRBV10-2 and J usage is TRBJ2-7; 11 bases fit TRBD1. Germline loops: CDR1 WSHSY, CDR2 SAAADI. This CDR3 region has 15 residues. With 7 bases clipped from V and 6 bases from J, the junction kept 11 bases outside the gene matches. CDR3 nucleotides: TGCGCCAGCAATCCCTCGGGACAGGGGGTAGGCGAGCAGTACTTC. Its protein product is CASNPSGQGVGEQYF.

The chain combines TRBV7-9 with TRBJ2-2; 9 bases agree with TRBD1. The germline V gene encodes CDR1 SEHNR and CDR2 FQNEAQ (reference sequence). The length of the CDR3 is 17 residues. The J segment lost 4 bases and the V segment lost 2 bases, leaving 8 bases of the junction unmatched. The CDR3 region has the DNA TGTGCCAGCAGCTTACGGGGACAGGGCGGGAGCACCGGGGAGCTGTTTTTT. It yields the protein CASSLRGQGGSTGELFF.

V usage is TRBV21-1 and J usage is TRBJ2-7; the table's D call, TRBD2, has no DNA check behind it. TRBV21-1 is reported as a pseudogene. The CDR3 has 14 amino acids. The CDR3: CASLDWGLGYEQYF. Here the CDR3 DNA reads TGTGCCAGCCTCGACTGGGGACTCGGCTACGAGCAGTACTTC.

This chain links TRBV12-5 with TRBJ2-1; 7 nucleotides agree with TRBD2. This CDR3 has 15 residues. CDR1 LGHNT and CDR2 FRNRAP come from the germline V gene. V lost 1 base to trimming and J lost 4 bases; unmatched junction nucleotides: 4. The CDR3 nucleotides read TGTGCTAGTGGTTTGGGCGGGAGCGGATACAATGAGCAGTTCTTC. Translation: CASGLGGSGYNEQFF.

The chain recombines TRBV5-1 with TRBJ1-2, with a weak D call TRBD1 (6 bases). The V gene lost 4 bases and the J gene lost 6 bases, with 13 bases spanning the gap. This CDR3 comprises 13 residues. Germline loops: CDR1 SGHRS, CDR2 YFSETQ. The DNA for the CDR3 is TGCGCCAGCAGCACCAACAGGGCGGATGGCTACACCTTC. Translation gives CASSTNRADGYTF. The full variable domain, in which reference TRBV5-1 and TRBJ1-2 provide the parts outside the CDR3, is KAGVTQTPRYLIKTRGQQVTLSCSPISGHRSVSWYQQTPGQGLQFLFEYFSETQRNKGNFPGRFSGRQFSNSRSEMNVSTLELGDSALYLCASSTNRADGYTFGSGTRLTVV.

The rearrangement uses TRBV2 and TRBJ2-5; the match to TRBD1 covers 8 bases. The CDR3 totals 14 residues. Germline V gene sequence: CDR1 SNHLY, CDR2 FYNNEI. Trimming cost V 6 bases and J 9 bases; bases outside gene matches: 12. The CDR3 is CASRAGTTTGAQYF. DNA of the CDR3: TGTGCCAGCAGGGCCGGGACGACGACAGGGGCCCAGTACTTC. Combining the CDR3 with reference TRBV2 and TRBJ2-5 gives the whole variable domain EPEVTQTPSHQVTQMGQEVILRCVPISNHLYFYWYRQILGQKVEFLVSFYNNEISEKSEIFDDQFSVERPDGSNFTLKIRSTKLEDSAMYFCASRAGTTTGAQYFGPGTRLLVL.

This chain joins TRBV27 and TRBJ2-5, with TRBD2 identical over 9 bases. Germline V lookup: CDR1 MNHEY, CDR2 SMNVEV (reference sequence). Trimming at V came to 6 bases and at J to 0 bases, leaving 5 bases not matched to a gene. This CDR3 is built from 15 residues. The CDR3 nucleotides are TGTGCCAGCAGGCGACTAGCGGCTAACCAAGAGACCCAGTACTTC. It specifies CASRRLAANQETQYF.

This chain uses TRBV7-9 with TRBJ2-3, with TRBD2 matching 7 bases. V lost 1 base to trimming and J lost 2 bases; unmatched junction nucleotides: 6. Per germline, CDR1 SEHNR and CDR2 FQNEAQ (reference sequence). The CDR3 length is 16 residues. This CDR3 is CASSLDQAGSTDTQYF. The CDR3 DNA follows: TGTGCCAGCAGCTTAGACCAAGCGGGATCCACAGATACGCAGTATTTT.

V is TRBV9 and J is TRBJ2-1; 8 bases fit TRBD2. V was clipped by 0 bases and J by 2 bases; unmatched bases: 4. The CDR3 is 16 amino acids. Germline V gene data show CDR1 as SGDLS and CDR2 as YYNGEE. In nucleotides, the CDR3 is TGTGCCAGCAGCGTAGTTGCGGGAGGAGCCTACAATGAGCAGTTCTTC. Protein product: CASSVVAGGAYNEQFF.

V usage is TRBV7-3 and J usage is TRBJ2-1; maybe TRBD2 (5 bases). V gave up 2 bases and J gave up 5 bases, with 13 bases separating them. CDR1 SGHTA and CDR2 FQGTGA come from the germline V gene. The CDR3 contains 15 residues. The CDR3 bases are TGTGCCAGCAGCTTACGGTCTCTAGCTCACAATGAGCAGTTCTTC. Protein: CASSLRSLAHNEQFF.

The rearrangement joins TRBV12-3 or TRBV12-4 to TRBJ1-6; D ambiguous. This CDR3 comprises 13 residues. Trimming removed 6 bases at V and 8 bases at J, with 11 bases between. CDR3 sequence (DNA): TGTGCCAGCAGCCCCGACGGGTATTCACCCCTCCACTTT. Its translation: CASSPDGYSPLHF.

The genes are TRBV6-5 and TRBJ1-4; D is undetermined. The germline V gene has CDR1 MNHEY and CDR2 SVGAGI. The V end lost 0 bases, the J end lost 7 bases, and 3 bases lay between the germline ends. The CDR3 has 12 residues. The CDR3 is CASSYSGEKLFF. The DNA for the CDR3 is TGTGCCAGCAGTTACTCGGGTGAAAAACTGTTTTTT.